Each of the 6 T cell receptor beta chains below was sequenced from the same sample in a study of CD8 T cells in Susac syndrome. RNA amounts of about 0.5 to 1 ug underwent reverse transcription with random hexamers. TCRdb itself ran the immunoSEQ multiplex PCR reads through MiXCR, one entry per CDR3 protein. The data hold 300,000 or so distinct CDR3 sequences, with just over 90% observed a single time. Material for sequencing was CD4+ T cells from PBMCs. These TCRs come from a human donor with multiple sclerosis.

The chain employs TRBV7-3 and TRBJ2-3, with 8 positions matching TRBD2. This CDR3 has 16 amino acids. The germline V gene has CDR1 SGHTA and CDR2 FQGTGA. V shed 4 bases, J shed 4 bases, and the junction held 10 bases outside the gene matches. The CDR3 DNA reads as TGTGCCAGCAGCTCCAGAGGTAGCGGGGTGGCAGATACGCAGTATTTT. Translated, it gives CASSSRGSGVADTQYF.

This clonotype has just one count. CDR3 sequence reads: CSARDGLHGPYSNQPQHF. The CDR3 DNA follows: TGCAGTGCTAGAGATGGCCTCCACGGACCCTATAGCAATCAGCCCCAGCATTTT. J is TRBJ1-5 and V is TRBV20-1; D unresolved. The CDR3 is made up of 18 amino acids. The V and J ends lost 0 bases and 0 bases respectively, with 18 bases between them. Germline loops: CDR1 DFQATT, CDR2 SNEGSKA (reference sequence).

This chain joins TRBV3-1 and TRBJ2-6; D unresolved. The CDR3 is 14 amino acids. The V end was cut by 2 bases, the J end by 1 base, with 3 bases between. CDR1 is LGHDT, CDR2 YNNKEL, per germline (reference sequence). This CDR3 reads CASSQSSGANVLTF. As DNA, the CDR3 is TGTGCCAGCAGCCAAAGTTCTGGGGCCAACGTCCTGACTTTC.

The gene calls are TRBV20-1 and TRBJ2-2; D ambiguous. The V gene's germline CDR1 is DFQATT and CDR2 SNEGSKA (reference sequence). The CDR3 has 13 amino acids. The V gene lost 7 bases and the J gene lost 0 bases, with 9 bases spanning the gap. CDR3 bases: TGCAGTGTCGCAGAAACGAACACCGGGGAGCTGTTTTTT. Its translation is CSVAETNTGELFF.

V usage is TRBV4-3 and J usage is TRBJ2-7; 8 bases are a match to TRBD2. The CDR3 totals 15 residues. CDR1 and CDR2 (germline): LGHNA, YSLEER. V gave up 1 base and J gave up 1 base; unmatched junction bases: 3. CDR3 amino acids: CASSQGQRGSYEQYF. The CDR3 DNA reads as TGCGCCAGCAGCCAAGGCCAGCGGGGGTCCTACGAGCAGTACTTC.

The chain links TRBV7-6 to TRBJ2-7, with D hard to call. CDR1 and CDR2 (germline): SGHVS, FNYEAQ. The CDR3 runs 14 residues. V was trimmed by 0 bases and J by 1 base, leaving 7 bases between them. CDR3 amino acids: CASSLAAVSYEQYF. In nucleotides, the CDR3 is TGTGCCAGCAGCTTAGCGGCCGTTTCCTACGAGCAGTACTTC.